This TCR beta chain is from a study of shared clonotypes between healthy human individuals. Overall study results and limits: Having only a few donors restricted how much genetic and exposure-history diversity was captured.

Comment on this clone: Its matching antigen is unknown.

The CDR3 runs to 16 residues. Trimming pared 4 bases from V and 4 bases from J, leaving 17 bases between. Germline V gene data show CDR1 as ENHRY and CDR2 as SYGVKD. Investigators divided CD4+ cells into CD45RA+ naive and CD45RA-negative memory subsets. Profiling relied on immunoSEQ multiplex PCR, and the TCRdb table lists in-frame clones only, not all of them. This sample has approximately 320,000 clones, with around 74% found just once. This chain connects TRBV10-3 to TRBJ2-1; D may be TRBD1 or TRBD2 (6 bases each). Sequenced sample: memory CD4+ T cells sorted from blood. Described subset: CD45RA-negative fraction. The source is a man younger than 40 in good health. This CDR3 reads CAISGYTGGGYNEQFF. The CDR3 bases are TGTGCCATCAGTGGTTACACAGGAGGGGGGTACAATGAGCAGTTCTTC.